This TCR beta chain was identified during a study of blood T cell repertoires in COVID-19 (dated by TCRdb to the early 2020s). About the study as a whole: Samples covering the acute and convalescent phases of COVID-19 were provided by collaborators in the United States, Italy and Spain. The material from the prospective study consisted of cDNA or gDNA derived from T cells, B-cell-depleted T cells, or PBMCs. Subjects who had been exposed to COVID-19, were actively infected with it, or had recovered from it provided the deeply sampled blood TCRbeta repertoires that made up the dataset. A freely available public database, intended as a resource for researchers studying the immune response to SARS-CoV-2, is where the repertoires were released. Samples were obtained from the ongoing ImmuneRACE study (first 160 participants) and from over 1,000 subjects provided by 6 global collaborators. The sample metadata nearly always contained a de-identified subject ID, COVID-19 status, age in years and sex. Where available, HLA class I and class II types were obtained from metadata supplied by the sample provider rather than from assay-based typing. Overall study outcomes, separate from this receptor: Clinical and demographic metadata were provided uncurated, with the amount varying by source and participant.

TCRbeta CDR3 regions were amplified from genomic DNA by means of the immunoSEQ Assay, a bias-controlled multiplex PCR. The source study handled its data this way. The number of nucleated cells in each sample was estimated from the amplification of reference gene primers within the assay. Sequence reads were collapsed and filtered to measure the absolute abundance of every unique TCRbeta CDR3 rearrangement. For each sample, productive Simpson clonality was calculated by taking the square root of Simpson's diversity index across productive rearrangements. In its TCRdb copy, this immuneACCESS table keeps in-frame sequences only and misses some clones. Where compared with another copy, unresolved V genes explain less than half of these, and the others have no known cause. Clonal size and the V and J genes are those of that table, whereas D and trimming came from the DNA. The sample table records about 200,000 clones; approximately 90% of these occur just once. The ten largest clonotypes hold around a fifth of the sample.

The collaborating institutions used their own protocols to collect whole blood in K2EDTA tubes. For TCRbeta analysis, collaborator samples were shipped as frozen whole blood, as isolated PBMCs, or as DNA extracted from either sample type. As concerns this clone: What antigen it recognizes has not been identified. Per-base quality was not reported, and no clone a single base away is much larger than it.

Germline trimming amounts to 6 bases on V and 0 bases on J, with 8 as the count of junction bases outside the gene matches. Based on the germline V gene (reference sequence), the CDR1 and CDR2 sequences are LNHDA and SQIVND. Inclusive of the bounding cysteine and phenylalanine, the CDR3 is 16 residues long. Only the CDR3 portion is preserved as DNA: 48 bases, with reading frame beginning at the first base. The chain links TRBV19 with TRBJ1-2; 9 bases in between match TRBD1. What was sequenced was peripheral blood. The origin of this receptor is a man aged 60-69 years with active or convalescent COVID-19. The nucleotide sequence is given as TGTGCCAGTAGAATGGGACAGGGCTCAACTAACTATGGCTACACCTTC. This yields the protein CASRMGQGSTNYGYTF.